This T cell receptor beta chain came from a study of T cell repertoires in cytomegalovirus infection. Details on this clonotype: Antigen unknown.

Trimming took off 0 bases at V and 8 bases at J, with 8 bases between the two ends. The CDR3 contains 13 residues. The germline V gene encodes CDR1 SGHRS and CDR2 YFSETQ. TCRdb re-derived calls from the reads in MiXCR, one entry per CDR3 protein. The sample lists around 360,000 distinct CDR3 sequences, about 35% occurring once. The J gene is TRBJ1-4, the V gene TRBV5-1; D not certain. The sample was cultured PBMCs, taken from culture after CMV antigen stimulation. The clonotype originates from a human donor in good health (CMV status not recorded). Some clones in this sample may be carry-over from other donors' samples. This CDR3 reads CASSLDSGEKLFF. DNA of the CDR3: TGCGCCAGCAGCTTGGATTCCGGGGAAAAACTGTTTTTT.